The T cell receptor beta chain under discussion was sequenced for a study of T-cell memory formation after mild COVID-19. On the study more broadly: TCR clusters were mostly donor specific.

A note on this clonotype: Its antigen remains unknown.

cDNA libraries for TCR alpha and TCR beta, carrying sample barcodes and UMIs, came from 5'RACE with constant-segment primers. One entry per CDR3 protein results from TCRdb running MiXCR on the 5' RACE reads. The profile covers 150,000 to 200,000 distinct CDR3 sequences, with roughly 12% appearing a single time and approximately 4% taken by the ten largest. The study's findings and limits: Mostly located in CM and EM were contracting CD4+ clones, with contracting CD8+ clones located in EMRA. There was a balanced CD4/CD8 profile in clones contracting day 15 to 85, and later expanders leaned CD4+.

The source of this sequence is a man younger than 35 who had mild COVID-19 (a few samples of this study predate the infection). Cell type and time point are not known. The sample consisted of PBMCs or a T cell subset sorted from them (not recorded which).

In DNA form, the CDR3 reads TGCAGTGCTAGACCTGCAGGGCGGAGGGCAGATACGCAGTATTTT. Translated: CSARPAGRRADTQYF. This chain uses TRBV20-1 with TRBJ2-3; weak D call: TRBD2 (6 bases). V was pared by 2 bases and J by 4 bases, with 16 bases between. This CDR3 has 15 amino acids. Germline V lookup: CDR1 DFQATT, CDR2 SNEGSKA (reference sequence).